This TCR beta chain was sequenced in a study of cytomegalovirus exposure and HLA in healthy donors. Findings of the study overall: Rare sequences made up most TCRs, while some public TCRs were found in many donors. Specificity of three CMV-associated chains for CMV antigens was verified in vitro. The authors enumerated 180 or so TCR beta chains as linked to cytomegalovirus.

Measured with immunoSEQ multiplex PCR; TCRdb has only the in-frame clones, and not every one. The profile shows 200,000 to 250,000 clones, around 80% of them singletons. Germline assignment: CDR1 GTSNPN and CDR2 SVGIG (reference sequence). CDR3 length equals 16 residues. The J segment lost 5 bases and the V segment lost 2 bases, leaving 9 bases of the junction unmatched. Details on this clone: Its antigen is unidentified.

Sequenced sample: PBMCs. The chain uses TRBV30 and TRBJ2-5, with 12 bases that match TRBD1. This sequence originates from a woman aged 25-40 years in good health and CMV-seropositive. This CDR3 reads CAWSMGTGGSEETQYF. CDR3 DNA: TGTGCCTGGAGTATGGGGACAGGGGGCTCGGAGGAGACCCAGTACTTC.